The rows below give T cell receptor beta chains drawn from one sample of a study of OX40 agonist ivuxolimab in advanced cancers. Method: immunoSEQ multiplex PCR; TCRdb's copy keeps in-frame clones and lacks some. The table shows tens of thousands of clones, with around nine tenths occurring only once. The sequencing here drew on CD4+ or CD8+ T cells sorted from blood, taken in a trial of the OX40 agonist ivuxolimab. The receptors derive from an adult with an advanced solid tumor such as melanoma, head and neck, liver or kidney cancer. The CDR3 runs from the conserved cysteine through the conserved F or W. The order of the fields is CDR3 DNA, CDR3 protein, J gene, D gene, clone size, V gene. A D gene is named only where the DNA matches it firmly. Size tells how often a clone was seen (once, few, many) or the class of an expanded clone, and some rows leave it out.

CDR3nt: TGTGCCAGCAGCTCCTTTCTACCCAGCACAGATACGCAGTATTTT; CDR3aa: CASSSFLPSTDTQYF; j_gene: TRBJ2-3; d_gene: NA; abundance: NA; v_gene: TRBV7-9
CDR3nt: TGTGCCAGCAGTTACTTGGCTCGGGCAACGAGCGAGCAGTACTTC; CDR3aa: CASSYLARATSEQYF; j_gene: TRBJ2-7; d_gene: NA; abundance: NA; v_gene: TRBV6-5
CDR3nt: TGTGCCAGCAGCTCGGACAGGGGGAGGTATGGCTACACCTTC; CDR3aa: CASSSDRGRYGYTF; j_gene: TRBJ1-2; d_gene: TRBD1; abundance: NA; v_gene: TRBV7-2
CDR3nt: TGCGCCAGCAGCTTGAACGGGGGAAGGACCGGGGAGCTGTTTTTT; CDR3aa: CASSLNGGRTGELFF; j_gene: TRBJ2-2; d_gene: NA; abundance: NA; v_gene: TRBV5-1
CDR3nt: TGTGCCAGCAGCAAAGGACTAGCGGGGGTGGCCGGGGAGCTGTTTTTT; CDR3aa: CASSKGLAGVAGELFF; j_gene: TRBJ2-2; d_gene: TRBD2; abundance: NA; v_gene: TRBV11-3
CDR3nt: TGCGCCAGCAGTCAATCTGGGCACCGGACAGGTAATTCACCCCTCCACTTT; CDR3aa: CASSQSGHRTGNSPLHF; j_gene: TRBJ1-6; d_gene: TRBD1; abundance: NA; v_gene: TRBV23-1
CDR3nt: TGTGCCAGCAGCCCCGGAGACAATCAGCCCCAGCATTTT; CDR3aa: CASSPGDNQPQHF; j_gene: TRBJ1-5; d_gene: NA; abundance: NA; v_gene: TRBV11-2
CDR3nt: TGTGCCAGCACTCGGGTGGGGTTACTTTCTGGAAACACCATATATTTT; CDR3aa: CASTRVGLLSGNTIYF; j_gene: TRBJ1-3; d_gene: NA; abundance: NA; v_gene: TRBV2
CDR3nt: TGTGCCAGCAGCTTGGCCTCGGACAGGGGAGCTAACTATGGCTACACCTTC; CDR3aa: CASSLASDRGANYGYTF; j_gene: TRBJ1-2; d_gene: TRBD1; abundance: NA; v_gene: TRBV5-5
CDR3nt: TGTGCCAGCAGCTTAGTGGGACAGGGCGACACCGGGGAGCTGTTTTTT; CDR3aa: CASSLVGQGDTGELFF; j_gene: TRBJ2-2; d_gene: TRBD1; abundance: NA; v_gene: TRBV11-3
CDR3nt: TGTGCCAGCAGCTTAGGGGTAGGGGGAAGAGACTATGGCTACACCTTC; CDR3aa: CASSLGVGGRDYGYTF; j_gene: TRBJ1-2; d_gene: NA; abundance: NA; v_gene: TRBV7-8
CDR3nt: TGTGCCAGCTCCTCCGAGCGGGGGCGTGATGGCTACACCTTC; CDR3aa: CASSSERGRDGYTF; j_gene: TRBJ1-2; d_gene: NA; abundance: NA; v_gene: TRBV18
CDR3nt: TGTGCCAGCAGTGTGACAGGCCGCACAGATACGCAGTATTTT; CDR3aa: CASSVTGRTDTQYF; j_gene: TRBJ2-3; d_gene: NA; abundance: NA; v_gene: TRBV2
CDR3nt: TGTGCCAGCAGTCTTAGACAGAATCAGCCCCAGCATTTT; CDR3aa: CASSLRQNQPQHF; j_gene: TRBJ1-5; d_gene: NA; abundance: NA; v_gene: TRBV6-1
CDR3nt: TGTGCCAGCAGCAAAGCCGGCAGACAGGGGACTGGGAACACTGAAGCTTTCTTT; CDR3aa: CASSKAGRQGTGNTEAFF; j_gene: TRBJ1-1; d_gene: NA; abundance: NA; v_gene: TRBV21-1
CDR3nt: TGTGCCAGAAGCTTGGACCGACAGGTTACCTACGAGCAGTACTTC; CDR3aa: CARSLDRQVTYEQYF; j_gene: TRBJ2-7; d_gene: NA; abundance: NA; v_gene: TRBV5-3
CDR3nt: TGTGCCAGCAGCTCTAACAGGGGCGAAGCCCTGGTCGGGGAGTTCTTC; CDR3aa: CASSSNRGEALVGEFF; j_gene: TRBJ2-1; d_gene: TRBD1; abundance: few; v_gene: TRBV7-2
CDR3nt: TGTGCCAGCAGCTTATATCTTCTGCCGAACACTGAAGCTTTCTTT; CDR3aa: CASSLYLLPNTEAFF; j_gene: TRBJ1-1; d_gene: NA; abundance: NA; v_gene: TRBV7-2
CDR3nt: TGTGCCAGCAGCTTAGCCGGGACAGGGGCGAACGGAAACACCATATATTTT; CDR3aa: CASSLAGTGANGNTIYF; j_gene: TRBJ1-3; d_gene: TRBD1; abundance: NA; v_gene: TRBV7-6
CDR3nt: TGTGCCAGCACCGGGGACACCGGTAATGAAAAACTGTTTTTT; CDR3aa: CASTGDTGNEKLFF; j_gene: TRBJ1-4; d_gene: NA; abundance: NA; v_gene: TRBV2
CDR3nt: TGCGCCAGCAGTGTGGGACAGGCGATTGAAGCTTTCTTT; CDR3aa: CASSVGQAIEAFF; j_gene: TRBJ1-1; d_gene: TRBD1; abundance: once; v_gene: TRBV10-2
CDR3nt: TGTGCCCCTGGAGGGGGACAGGGACCCTACGAGCAGTACTTC; CDR3aa: CAPGGGQGPYEQYF; j_gene: TRBJ2-7; d_gene: TRBD1; abundance: NA; v_gene: TRBV7-9
CDR3nt: TGTGCCTGGAGTGTAGGGGGTTACGGCTACACCTTC; CDR3aa: CAWSVGGYGYTF; j_gene: TRBJ1-2; d_gene: NA; abundance: NA; v_gene: TRBV30
CDR3nt: TGTGCCAGCAGTGCAATTGGGGGGAACTATGGCTACACCTTC; CDR3aa: CASSAIGGNYGYTF; j_gene: TRBJ1-2; d_gene: NA; abundance: NA; v_gene: TRBV2
CDR3nt: TGCGCCAGCAGCCAACCGGGCGGGTACGAGCAGTACTTC; CDR3aa: CASSQPGGYEQYF; j_gene: TRBJ2-7; d_gene: NA; abundance: NA; v_gene: TRBV4-1
CDR3nt: TGTGCCAGCAGCTTTACTACAGGACCGGAGTACTTC; CDR3aa: CASSFTTGPEYF; j_gene: TRBJ2-4; d_gene: NA; abundance: NA; v_gene: TRBV7-2
CDR3nt: TGCGCCAGCAGCACTGGACAGGTTACGAACACTGAAGCTTTCTTT; CDR3aa: CASSTGQVTNTEAFF; j_gene: TRBJ1-1; d_gene: TRBD1; abundance: NA; v_gene: TRBV5-1
CDR3nt: TGCGCCAGCAGCTTGACAGGGAGCGAGCAGTACTTC; CDR3aa: CASSLTGSEQYF; j_gene: TRBJ2-7; d_gene: NA; abundance: NA; v_gene: TRBV5-1
CDR3nt: TGCGCCAGCAGCCTTGCGGGGGTGAACACTGAAGCTTTCTTT; CDR3aa: CASSLAGVNTEAFF; j_gene: TRBJ1-1; d_gene: NA; abundance: NA; v_gene: TRBV4-1
CDR3nt: TGTGCCAGCAGCTCTTTAGGGGGCACCTCCTACGAGCAGTACTTC; CDR3aa: CASSSLGGTSYEQYF; j_gene: TRBJ2-7; d_gene: TRBD1; abundance: NA; v_gene: TRBV7-2
CDR3nt: TGTGCCTGGAGTGTCCCTAACTATGGCTACACCTTC; CDR3aa: CAWSVPNYGYTF; j_gene: TRBJ1-2; d_gene: NA; abundance: NA; v_gene: TRBV30
CDR3nt: TGCAGCGGACAGGGGAACACCGGGGAGCTGTTTTTT; CDR3aa: CSGQGNTGELFF; j_gene: TRBJ2-2; d_gene: TRBD1; abundance: NA; v_gene: TRBV29-1
CDR3nt: TGCGCCAGCAGTGCCAACGGGATAACTGAAGCTTTCTTT; CDR3aa: CASSANGITEAFF; j_gene: TRBJ1-1; d_gene: NA; abundance: NA; v_gene: TRBV10-1
CDR3nt: TGTGCCAGCAGCCAAGACGAGGTCACTGAAGCTTTCTTT; CDR3aa: CASSQDEVTEAFF; j_gene: TRBJ1-1; d_gene: NA; abundance: NA; v_gene: TRBV14
CDR3nt: TGTGCCAGCAGCCGGACAGTAGGGACTGAAGCTTTCTTT; CDR3aa: CASSRTVGTEAFF; j_gene: TRBJ1-1; d_gene: NA; abundance: NA; v_gene: TRBV11-2
CDR3nt: TGTACCGGGGCGTCTAGGGCCTCTGGGGCCAACGTCCTGACTTTC; CDR3aa: CTGASRASGANVLTF; j_gene: TRBJ2-6; d_gene: NA; abundance: NA; v_gene: TRBV5-8
CDR3nt: TGTGCCAGCAGCTTAGAGGGGCGGGACACCATATATTTT; CDR3aa: CASSLEGRDTIYF; j_gene: TRBJ1-3; d_gene: NA; abundance: NA; v_gene: TRBV7-8
CDR3nt: TGCGCCAGCAGCTTGGAGGGTCGGACCGGGGAGCTGTTTTTT; CDR3aa: CASSLEGRTGELFF; j_gene: TRBJ2-2; d_gene: NA; abundance: NA; v_gene: TRBV5-1
CDR3nt: TGTGCCAGCAGTTACGGGCAGGCCAATGAAAAACTGTTTTTT; CDR3aa: CASSYGQANEKLFF; j_gene: TRBJ1-4; d_gene: NA; abundance: NA; v_gene: TRBV6-6
CDR3nt: TGTGCCAGCAGCAAACTACAGGGATCGTTATTGAATGAGCAGTTCTTC; CDR3aa: CASSKLQGSLLNEQFF; j_gene: TRBJ2-1; d_gene: NA; abundance: NA; v_gene: TRBV13
CDR3nt: TGTGCCAGCAGCTTACGGGGGGAGGTTAGCACAGATACGCAGTATTTT; CDR3aa: CASSLRGEVSTDTQYF; j_gene: TRBJ2-3; d_gene: TRBD2; abundance: NA; v_gene: TRBV7-9
CDR3nt: TGTGCCAGCAGAACTCAGACGGGGAACACTGAAGCTTTCTTT; CDR3aa: CASRTQTGNTEAFF; j_gene: TRBJ1-1; d_gene: NA; abundance: NA; v_gene: TRBV6-4
CDR3nt: TGCGCCAGCAGCTTGGAAAACGGACGGTCGAACACTGAAGCTTTCTTT; CDR3aa: CASSLENGRSNTEAFF; j_gene: TRBJ1-1; d_gene: NA; abundance: NA; v_gene: TRBV5-1
CDR3nt: TGTGCCAGTGGGACAGGTTCAAAAAATACGCAGTATTTT; CDR3aa: CASGTGSKNTQYF; j_gene: TRBJ2-3; d_gene: TRBD1; abundance: NA; v_gene: TRBV19
CDR3nt: TGTGCCAGCAGCCTTCAGGGCATCGTTGGAAACACCATATATTTT; CDR3aa: CASSLQGIVGNTIYF; j_gene: TRBJ1-3; d_gene: NA; abundance: once; v_gene: TRBV7-2
CDR3nt: TGTGCCAGCAGAGTCTTTAGCACAGATACGCAGTATTTT; CDR3aa: CASRVFSTDTQYF; j_gene: TRBJ2-3; d_gene: NA; abundance: NA; v_gene: TRBV5-6
CDR3nt: TGTGCCAGCAGACCCGAAAGCTCAGAGGCAGGCAATCAGCCCCAGCATTTT; CDR3aa: CASRPESSEAGNQPQHF; j_gene: TRBJ1-5; d_gene: NA; abundance: NA; v_gene: TRBV7-6